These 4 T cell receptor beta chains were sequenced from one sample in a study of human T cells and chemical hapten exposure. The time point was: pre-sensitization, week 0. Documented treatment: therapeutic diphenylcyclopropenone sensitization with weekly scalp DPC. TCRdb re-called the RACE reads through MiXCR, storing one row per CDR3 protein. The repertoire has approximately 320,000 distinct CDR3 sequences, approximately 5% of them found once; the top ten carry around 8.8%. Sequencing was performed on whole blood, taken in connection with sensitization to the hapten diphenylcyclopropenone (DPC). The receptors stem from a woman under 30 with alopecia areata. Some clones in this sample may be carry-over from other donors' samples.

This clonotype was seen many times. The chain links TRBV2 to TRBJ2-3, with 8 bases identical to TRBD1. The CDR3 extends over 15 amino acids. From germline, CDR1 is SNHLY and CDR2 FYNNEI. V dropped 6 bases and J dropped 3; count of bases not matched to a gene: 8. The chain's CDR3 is CASSGQGGLTDTQYF. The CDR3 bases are TGTGCCAGCAGCGGACAGGGAGGATTAACAGATACGCAGTATTTT.

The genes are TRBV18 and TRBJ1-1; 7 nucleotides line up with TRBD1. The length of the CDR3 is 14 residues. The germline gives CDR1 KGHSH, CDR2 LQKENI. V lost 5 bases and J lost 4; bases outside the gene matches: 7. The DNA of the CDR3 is TGTGCCAGCTCATCCGGGACAGCTGTCACTGAAGCTTTCTTT. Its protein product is CASSSGTAVTEAFF.

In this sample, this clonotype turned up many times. The CDR3 DNA sequence: TGTGCCAGCCGTCCTTTCTCTACAGGGGGCAATGAGCAGTTCTTC. This gives the protein CASRPFSTGGNEQFF. The chain couples TRBV21-1 to TRBJ2-1; TRBD1 is the table's D call and was not checked against the DNA. TRBV21-1 constitutes a pseudogene. This CDR3 spans 15 amino acids.

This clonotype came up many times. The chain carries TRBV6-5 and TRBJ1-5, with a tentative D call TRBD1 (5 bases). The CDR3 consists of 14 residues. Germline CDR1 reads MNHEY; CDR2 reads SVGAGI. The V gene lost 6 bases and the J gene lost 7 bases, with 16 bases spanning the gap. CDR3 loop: CASSIRGQGQPQHF. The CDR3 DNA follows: TGTGCCAGCAGCATCCGGGGCCAGGGACAGCCCCAGCATTTT.